This T cell receptor (beta chain) was identified during a study of blood T cell repertoires in COVID-19. Overall study context: Samples came from the United States, Italy and Spain, spanning acute and convalescent COVID-19. PBMCs, B-cell-depleted T cells, or T cells were the source of the cDNA or gDNA that made up the material.

In the original workflow: How many nucleated cells were present was estimated from reference gene primer amplification. Using immunoSEQ multiplex PCR, the repertoire was profiled, and TCRdb retains in-frame clones only, with some absent. V and J calls and clone size are as listed in that table; D and trimming were resolved from the DNA. Among about 270,000 clones, around four fifths were seen once, and the ten largest hold around 4.2%. V lost 3 bases and J 0 bases, leaving 15 bases between the germline ends. Germline loops: CDR1 SGDLS, CDR2 YYNGEE. The CDR3 spans 17 residues. This TCR was recovered from a woman between 45 and 60 years old with active or convalescent COVID-19. Sequences were obtained from peripheral blood. The V gene is TRBV9, the J gene TRBJ2-2; D perhaps matches TRBD2 (5 bases). The CDR3 DNA reads TGTGCCAGCAGCGACCCCCCTGCGGGCGCGAACACCGGGGAGCTGTTTTTT. Translation: CASSDPPAGANTGELFF.